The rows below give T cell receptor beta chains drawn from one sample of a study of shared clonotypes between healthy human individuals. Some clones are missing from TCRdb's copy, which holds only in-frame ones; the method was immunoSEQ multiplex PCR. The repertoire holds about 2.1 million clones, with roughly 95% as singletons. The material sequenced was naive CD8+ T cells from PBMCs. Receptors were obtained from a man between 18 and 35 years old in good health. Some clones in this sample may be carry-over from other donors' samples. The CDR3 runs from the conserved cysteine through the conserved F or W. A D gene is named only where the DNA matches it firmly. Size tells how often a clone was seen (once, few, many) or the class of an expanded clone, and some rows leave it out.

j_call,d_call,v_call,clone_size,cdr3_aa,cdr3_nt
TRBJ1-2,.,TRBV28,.,CASSPRSGISYGYTF,TGTGCCAGCAGTCCGCGGTCAGGGATTTCCTATGGCTACACCTTC
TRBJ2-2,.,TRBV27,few,CASSPVNTGELFF,TGTGCCAGCAGTCCCGTGAACACCGGGGAGCTGTTTTTT
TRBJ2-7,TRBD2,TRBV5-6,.,CASSFGGAYEQYF,TGTGCCAGCAGCTTCGGGGGGGCGTACGAGCAGTACTTC
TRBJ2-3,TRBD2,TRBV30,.,CAWGKSGSVYVTDTQYF,TGTGCCTGGGGAAAGAGCGGGAGCGTTTATGTGACAGATACGCAGTATTTT
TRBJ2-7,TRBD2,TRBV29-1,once,CSVGREVDGRDEQYF,TGCAGCGTTGGACGGGAGGTCGACGGGCGGGACGAGCAGTACTTC
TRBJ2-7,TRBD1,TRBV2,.,CASSYGTGLSYEQYF,TGTGCCAGCAGCTATGGGACAGGGTTGTCCTACGAGCAGTACTTC
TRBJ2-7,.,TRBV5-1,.,CASSHDRFPEQYF,TGCGCCAGCAGCCATGACCGATTCCCCGAGCAGTACTTC
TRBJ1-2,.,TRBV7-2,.,CASSPRVDGLSGYTF,TGTGCCAGCAGCCCACGGGTCGACGGACTCTCTGGCTACACCTTC
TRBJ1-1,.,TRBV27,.,CASSLGNRAGTEAFF,TGTGCCAGCAGTTTAGGGAACAGGGCTGGAACTGAAGCTTTCTTT
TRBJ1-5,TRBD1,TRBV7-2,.,CASSTAHRGGQPQHF,TGTGCCAGCAGCACCGCTCACAGGGGAGGTCAGCCCCAGCATTTT
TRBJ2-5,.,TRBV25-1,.,CASSFRGGLETQYF,TGTGCCAGCAGCTTTAGGGGGGGGCTGGAGACCCAGTACTTC
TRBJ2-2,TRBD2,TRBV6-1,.,CGTSGRTGELFF,TGTGGGACTAGCGGGAGAACCGGGGAGCTGTTTTTT
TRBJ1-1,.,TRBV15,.,CATSRDIGTGNTEAFF,TGTGCCACCAGCAGAGATATAGGGACGGGGAACACTGAAGCTTTCTTT
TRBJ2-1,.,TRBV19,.,CASTPGGPTYNEQFF,TGTGCCAGTACTCCGGGCGGGCCGACCTACAATGAGCAGTTCTTC
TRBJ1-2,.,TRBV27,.,CASSSLTGLANYGYTF,TGTGCCAGCAGTTCCCTTACAGGTCTAGCTAACTATGGCTACACCTTC
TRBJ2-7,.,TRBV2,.,CASSETAAGSYEQYF,TGTGCCAGCAGTGAAACGGCAGCGGGCTCCTACGAGCAGTACTTC
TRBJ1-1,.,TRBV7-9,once,CASSLAPLTTEAFF,TGTGCCAGCAGCTTAGCCCCACTGACCACTGAAGCTTTCTTT
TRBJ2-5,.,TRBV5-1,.,CASSLDAETQYF,TGCGCCAGCAGCTTGGATGCGGAGACCCAGTACTTC
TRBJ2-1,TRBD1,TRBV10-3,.,CAIFGQGYNEQFF,TGTGCCATCTTTGGACAGGGGTACAATGAGCAGTTCTTC
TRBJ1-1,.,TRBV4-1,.,CASSQPAQLMTNTEAFF,TGCGCCAGCAGCCAACCAGCACAATTAATGACGAACACTGAAGCTTTCTTT
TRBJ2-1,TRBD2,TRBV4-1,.,CASSQVAGENVGEQFF,TGCGCCAGCAGCCAAGTAGCGGGAGAGAATGTTGGTGAGCAGTTCTTC
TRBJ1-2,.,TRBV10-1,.,CASSADRYYGYTF,TGCGCCAGCAGTGCGGACAGATACTATGGCTACACCTTC
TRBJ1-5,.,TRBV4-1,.,CASSQVASLGSQPQHF,TGCGCCAGCAGCCAAGTGGCCTCTCTAGGTAGTCAGCCCCAGCATTTT
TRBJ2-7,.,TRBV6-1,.,CASSDWGYEQYF,TGTGCCAGCAGTGACTGGGGCTACGAGCAGTACTTC
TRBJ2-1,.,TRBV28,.,CASNQGLEGSYNEQFF,TGTGCCAGCAACCAGGGGCTAGAAGGGTCCTACAATGAGCAGTTCTTC
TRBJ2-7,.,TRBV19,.,CASSESGSREQYF,TGTGCCAGTAGTGAATCAGGGTCTCGCGAGCAGTACTTC
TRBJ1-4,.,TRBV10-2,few,CATQQTATNEKLFF,TGCGCCACCCAGCAGACAGCAACTAATGAAAAACTGTTTTTT
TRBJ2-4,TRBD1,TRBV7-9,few,CASTETGSGKNIQYF,TGTGCCAGCACAGAGACAGGGTCCGGCAAAAACATTCAGTACTTC
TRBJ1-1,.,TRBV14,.,CASSHRLNTEAFF,TGTGCCAGCAGCCATAGACTGAACACTGAAGCTTTCTTT
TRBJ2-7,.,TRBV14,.,CASSQWGETGFYEQYF,TGTGCCAGCAGCCAGTGGGGGGAGACAGGTTTCTACGAGCAGTACTTC
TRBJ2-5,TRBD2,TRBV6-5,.,CASSLTSGLASQYF,TGTGCCAGCAGTTTGACTAGCGGCCTGGCGTCCCAGTACTTC
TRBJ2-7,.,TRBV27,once,CASSFRRQLYEQYF,TGTGCCAGCAGTTTCCGGCGGCAGTTGTACGAGCAGTACTTC
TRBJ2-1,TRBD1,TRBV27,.,CASYRGQGHNEQFF,TGTGCCAGCTACCGCGGACAGGGCCACAATGAGCAGTTCTTC
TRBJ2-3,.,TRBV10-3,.,CAISLSIQRTDTQYF,TGTGCCATCAGTCTCTCGATTCAGCGGACAGATACGCAGTATTTT
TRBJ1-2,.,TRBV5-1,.,CASSLGDLPEGYTF,TGCGCCAGCAGCTTGGGTGACCTTCCGGAGGGCTACACCTTC
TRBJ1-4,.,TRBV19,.,CASKASRLINEKLFF,TGTGCCAGTAAGGCCTCTCGGTTGATTAATGAAAAACTGTTTTTT
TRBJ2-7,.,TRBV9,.,CASSVAGKTEQYF,TGTGCCAGCAGCGTAGCGGGAAAGACAGAGCAGTACTTC
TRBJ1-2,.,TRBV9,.,CASSVGQSYGYTF,TGTGCCAGCAGCGTAGGTCAGAGCTATGGCTACACCTTC
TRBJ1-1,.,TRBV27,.,CASSFGQTNTEAFF,TGTGCCAGCAGTTTTGGCCAGACGAACACTGAAGCTTTCTTT
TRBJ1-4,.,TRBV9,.,CASSAQDATNEKLFF,TGTGCCAGCAGCGCTCAGGACGCAACTAATGAAAAACTGTTTTTT
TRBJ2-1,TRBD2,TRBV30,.,CAWSVRTSGWSSYNEQFF,TGTGCCTGGAGTGTGAGGACTAGCGGGTGGAGCTCCTACAATGAGCAGTTCTTC
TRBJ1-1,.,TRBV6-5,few,CASLWAEAFF,TGTGCCAGTTTATGGGCTGAAGCTTTCTTT
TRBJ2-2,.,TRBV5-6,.,CASSFKTGRDTGELFF,TGTGCCAGCAGCTTCAAGACAGGGAGGGACACCGGGGAGCTGTTTTTT
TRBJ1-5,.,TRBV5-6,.,CASSLGQGPNQPQHF,TGTGCCAGCAGCTTGGGGCAGGGCCCAAATCAGCCCCAGCATTTT
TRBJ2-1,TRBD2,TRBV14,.,CASSQLRLAGEQFF,TGTGCCAGCAGCCAACTACGACTAGCCGGTGAGCAGTTCTTC
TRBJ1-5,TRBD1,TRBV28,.,CASSPGTGITPQHF,TGTGCCAGCAGCCCTGGGACAGGGATAACGCCCCAGCATTTT
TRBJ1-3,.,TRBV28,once,CASSLLSNSGNTIYF,TGTGCCAGCAGTTTACTATCAAACTCTGGAAACACCATATATTTT
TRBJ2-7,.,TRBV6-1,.,CASSKVGSSYEQYF,TGTGCCAGCTCAAAGGTGGGCAGCTCCTACGAGCAGTACTTC
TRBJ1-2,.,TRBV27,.,CASTPRGGGPYGYTF,TGTGCCAGCACGCCCCGCGGAGGTGGGCCCTATGGCTACACCTTC
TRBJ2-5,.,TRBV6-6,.,CASSSRRGETQYF,TGTGCCAGCAGCTCCCGAAGAGGGGAGACCCAGTACTTC
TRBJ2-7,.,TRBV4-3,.,CASSPSSSYEQYF,TGCGCCAGCAGTCCCTCCAGTAGTTACGAGCAGTACTTC
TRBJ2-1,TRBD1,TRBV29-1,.,CSVVGQTYNEQFF,TGCAGCGTTGTGGGACAGACCTACAATGAGCAGTTCTTC
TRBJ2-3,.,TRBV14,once,CASSLDSFSDTQYF,TGTGCCAGCAGCCTAGACAGTTTTTCAGATACGCAGTATTTT
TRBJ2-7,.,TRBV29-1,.,CSGTTGTVYNEQYF,TGCAGCGGTACCACCGGGACTGTATATAACGAGCAGTACTTC